Sequencing of this TCR beta chain was carried out in a study of blood T cell repertoires in COVID-19. Germline V gene sequence: CDR1 LNHDA, CDR2 SQIVND (reference sequence). The CDR3 is 18 amino acids. The ends lost 0 bases at V and 4 bases at J; junction bases unmatched: 8. This clone was recorded many times. In the source study's methods: Scientists estimated how many nucleated cells there were by amplifying reference gene primers. Profiling relied on immunoSEQ multiplex PCR, and the TCRdb table lists in-frame clones only, not all of them. The V and J calls and clone size are taken from that table; D and trimming were inferred from the DNA. Of around 230,000 clones in the sample, about nine tenths were seen once.

The rearrangement uses TRBV19 and TRBJ2-2, with 10 bases matching TRBD2. Sequencing was carried out using peripheral blood. The receptor was isolated from a man aged 45-60 years with COVID-19, enrolled during active disease. The CDR3 region has the DNA TGTGCCAGTAGTATAGAATTGGCTAGCGGGGGTACCACCGGGGAGCTGTTTTTT. It is translated as CASSIELASGGTTGELFF.